These T cell receptor beta chains were read from a single sample in a study of blood T cell repertoires in COVID-19. Profiled with immunoSEQ multiplex PCR; TCRdb holds only in-frame clones, not every one. The sample carries about 370,000 clones, nearly 90% recorded once. The source material was PBMCs or T cells enriched from blood (not recorded which). The origin of the receptors is a woman in her 30s who had recovered from COVID-19. CDR3s include the opening cysteine and the closing phenylalanine or tryptophan. D genes are given only for firm matches. Size values are once, few and many counts, or a class for expanded clones, and some rows have none.

abundance	v_gene	j_gene	d_gene	CDR3aa	CDR3nt
NA	TRBV28	TRBJ2-2	TRBD2	CASSLNSGRSGELFF	TGTGCCAGCAGTTTAAATAGCGGGAGGTCCGGGGAGCTGTTTTTT
NA	TRBV30	TRBJ1-3	TRBD1	CAWSRGTGNTIYF	TGTGCCTGGAGCAGGGGGACTGGAAACACCATATATTTT
NA	TRBV5-4	TRBJ2-2	TRBD1	CASSFPNRGSTGELFF	TGTGCCAGCAGCTTTCCGAACAGGGGTAGCACCGGGGAGCTGTTTTTT
many	TRBV9	TRBJ2-1	NA	CASSPGATHSNEQFF	TGTGCCAGCAGCCCAGGGGCCACACACTCCAATGAGCAGTTCTTC
NA	TRBV24-1	TRBJ1-2	NA	CATSDFGGLGYTF	TGTGCCACCAGTGATTTCGGGGGGCTTGGCTACACCTTC
NA	TRBV7-8	TRBJ2-7	NA	CASSFQVTSYEQYF	TGTGCCAGCAGCTTCCAGGTGACCTCCTACGAGCAGTACTTC
NA	TRBV9	TRBJ2-7	NA	CASSVEGGSSYEQYF	TGTGCCAGCAGCGTAGAAGGGGGATCGTCCTACGAGCAGTACTTC
NA	TRBV5-1	TRBJ1-3	NA	CASSGEGVLTGNTIYF	TGCGCCAGCAGCGGGGAGGGCGTCCTTACTGGAAACACCATATATTTT
NA	TRBV24-1	TRBJ2-1	TRBD2	CATSDLKGGRVSYNEQFF	TGTGCCACCAGTGATTTGAAAGGCGGGAGGGTTTCCTACAATGAGCAGTTCTTC
NA	TRBV15	TRBJ1-1	NA	CATSRDVGGTEAFF	TGTGCCACCAGCAGAGATGTCGGGGGCACTGAAGCTTTCTTT
NA	TRBV5-4	TRBJ2-7	NA	CASSPPGGGIGDEQYF	TGTGCCAGCAGCCCCCCTGGGGGGGGCATTGGGGACGAGCAGTACTTC
NA	TRBV30	TRBJ1-2	NA	CAWTIGSGGYTF	TGTGCCTGGACGATCGGGTCGGGAGGCTACACCTTC
NA	TRBV7-2	TRBJ2-2	NA	CASSTALAIFPGELFF	TGTGCCAGCAGCACCGCACTAGCAATCTTCCCCGGGGAGCTGTTTTTT
once	TRBV10-3	TRBJ2-5	TRBD2	CAIGTSGDGETQYF	TGTGCCATAGGGACTAGCGGGGATGGGGAGACCCAGTACTTC
NA	TRBV2	TRBJ1-4	NA	CASSGGRSEKLFF	TGTGCCAGCAGTGGGGGGCGCAGTGAAAAACTGTTTTTT
once	TRBV3-1/TRBV3-2	TRBJ1-2	TRBD1	CASKSGTGTYGYTF	TGTGCCAGCAAGTCCGGGACAGGGACCTATGGCTACACCTTC
NA	TRBV6-5	TRBJ1-6	NA	CATGGGSNNSPLHF	TGTGCCACGGGCGGGGGGTCCAATAATTCACCCCTCCACTTT
NA	TRBV6-4	TRBJ2-2	NA	CASSRDEAGELFF	TGTGCCAGCAGCCGTGATGAGGCCGGGGAGCTGTTTTTT
NA	TRBV12-5	TRBJ1-5	NA	CASGLVEGGQPQHF	TGTGCTAGTGGTTTGGTTGAGGGCGGGCAGCCCCAGCATTTT
NA	TRBV20-1	TRBJ1-1	NA	CSASKSPGGITEAFF	TGCAGTGCTAGTAAGTCACCAGGCGGGATCACTGAAGCTTTCTTT
once	TRBV9	TRBJ1-1	TRBD1	CASSLGQGGTEAFF	TGTGCCAGCAGCCTGGGACAGGGGGGGACTGAAGCTTTCTTT
NA	TRBV10-1	TRBJ2-3	TRBD2	CASSDPSGAQYF	TGCGCCAGCAGTGACCCTAGCGGGGCCCAGTATTTT
NA	TRBV10-3	TRBJ1-2	NA	CAISDNRDYGYTF	TGTGCCATCAGTGATAACAGGGACTATGGCTACACCTTC
NA	TRBV28	TRBJ1-4	NA	CASSLPYEKLFF	TGTGCCAGCAGCCTCCCCTATGAAAAACTGTTTTTT
NA	TRBV19	TRBJ2-7	TRBD1	CASSKRHRTGFNSYEQYF	TGTGCCAGTAGTAAACGGCACCGGACAGGGTTCAACTCCTACGAGCAGTACTTC
NA	TRBV2	TRBJ2-2	NA	CASTVEADTGELFF	TGTGCCAGCACCGTAGAGGCGGACACCGGGGAGCTGTTTTTT
NA	TRBV27	TRBJ2-7	NA	CASRGGIHEQYF	TGTGCCAGCAGAGGAGGGATCCACGAGCAGTACTTC
NA	TRBV9	TRBJ1-1	NA	CASSPTGGRGTEAFF	TGTGCCAGCAGCCCCACCGGGGGGAGGGGAACTGAAGCTTTCTTT
NA	TRBV5-6	TRBJ1-1	NA	CASSLEGTLMAFF	TGTGCCAGCAGCTTGGAAGGGACACTGATGGCTTTCTTT
NA	TRBV11-2	TRBJ2-1	NA	CASSLDLYYNEQFF	TGTGCCAGCAGCTTAGATCTGTACTACAATGAGCAGTTCTTC
few	TRBV28	TRBJ2-5	TRBD1	CASSTTGDLAAQYF	TGTGCCAGCAGTACCACAGGGGATTTGGCGGCCCAGTACTTC
NA	TRBV30	TRBJ1-2	NA	CAWSQLVTGNYGYTF	TGTGCCTGGAGCCAACTAGTCACAGGGAACTATGGCTACACCTTC
NA	TRBV18	TRBJ2-7	TRBD1	CASSPPTHRQGNYEQYF	TGTGCCAGCTCACCCCCAACCCACAGACAGGGTAACTACGAGCAGTACTTC
NA	TRBV3-1/TRBV3-2	TRBJ1-1	TRBD1	CASSLGTENTEAFF	TGTGCCAGCAGCCTCGGGACAGAGAACACTGAAGCTTTCTTT
NA	TRBV12-3/TRBV12-4	TRBJ1-1	TRBD1	CASRPQGDTEAFF	TGTGCCAGCAGGCCCCAGGGGGACACTGAAGCTTTCTTT
NA	TRBV5-6	TRBJ1-5	TRBD1	CASSLTATTGQPQHF	TGTGCCAGCAGCTTAACCGCCACGACAGGGCAGCCCCAGCATTTT
NA	TRBV4-2	TRBJ1-1	TRBD1	CASSQGDRGVNTEAFF	TGTGCCAGCAGCCAAGGGGACAGGGGCGTGAACACTGAAGCTTTCTTT
NA	TRBV7-3	TRBJ2-3	TRBD2	CASSFLAGGSDTQYF	TGTGCCAGCAGCTTTCTAGCGGGAGGGTCCGATACGCAGTATTTT
once	TRBV18	TRBJ1-5	TRBD1	CASSPDRGLVNQPQHF	TGTGCCAGCTCACCTGACAGGGGGCTGGTGAATCAGCCCCAGCATTTT
NA	TRBV19	TRBJ1-1	TRBD1	CASRRAQGVILAEAFF	TGTGCCAGTAGAAGGGCGCAGGGGGTGATCTTGGCTGAAGCTTTCTTT
NA	TRBV7-3	TRBJ1-1	TRBD1	CASSAKPGQGAEAFF	TGTGCCAGCAGCGCAAAGCCGGGACAGGGAGCTGAAGCTTTCTTT
NA	TRBV9	TRBJ2-2	NA	CASSVRGAGSNTGELFF	TGTGCCAGCAGCGTCCGAGGCGCGGGGTCGAACACCGGGGAGCTGTTTTTT
NA	TRBV12-3/TRBV12-4	TRBJ2-7	NA	CASSVSSGQYF	TGTGCCAGCAGTGTCTCTAGTGGGCAGTACTTC
NA	TRBV7-2	TRBJ2-7	TRBD1	CASSPQGGYSSYEQYF	TGTGCCAGCAGCCCCCAAGGGGGCTATTCGTCCTACGAGCAGTACTTC
NA	TRBV7-2	TRBJ1-1	NA	CASSLGRGNTEAFF	TGTGCCAGCAGCTTAGGCAGGGGTAACACTGAAGCTTTCTTT
NA	TRBV5-1	TRBJ1-1	TRBD1	CASSLAPGQGRTEAFF	TGCGCCAGCAGCTTGGCCCCCGGACAGGGAAGGACTGAAGCTTTCTTT
NA	TRBV5-6	TRBJ1-1	NA	CASSSIFDRTTEREAFF	TGTGCCAGCAGCTCCATATTCGACAGGACCACCGAGAGAGAAGCTTTCTTT